This T cell receptor beta chain is drawn from a study of PD-1 blockade in mismatch repair-deficient tumors. Across the study: Enrolled about 2013-2017, patients had progressing, pretreated mismatch repair-deficient cancers of about a dozen types. The study's findings and limits: After pembrolizumab, tumor-resident clones rose rapidly, then generally contracted before radiologic responses.

The CDR3 is made up of 15 amino acids. The germline V and J ends were trimmed by 6 bases and 3 bases, with 17 bases remaining between them. Germline V gene lookup returns CDR1 ENHRY and CDR2 SYGVKD. About this clone: As yet, its antigen is unknown.

Here immunoSEQ multiplex PCR was the method, and the copy in TCRdb shows in-frame clones only, minus some. The repertoire has 10,000 or so clones, around 90% of them found once; the top ten carry 7.5% to 10%. Time point described: 10-day in vitro stimulation with candidate neoantigen peptide 3. Several ELISpot-reactive neoantigen peptides each drove a roughly 9-day in vitro stimulation. Clone fold changes were calculated against an identical culture without peptide. Sequences were derived from cells cultured in vitro, sampled from a patient treated with pembrolizumab. V is TRBV10-3 and J is TRBJ1-2; D is perhaps TRBD1 (6 bases). This TCR was sampled from an adult with mismatch repair-deficient cancer. As DNA, the CDR3 is TGTGCCATCAGCAGGGGATTAACTTATGACTATGGCTACACCTTC. Residues: CAISRGLTYDYGYTF.